These T cell receptor beta chains were read from a single sample in a study of blood T cell repertoires in COVID-19. Sequenced by immunoSEQ multiplex PCR; TCRdb stores in-frame clones only, minus some. The sample shows fewer than 130,000 clones, less than 85% of them seen only once. Sequencing was carried out using peripheral blood. All receptors derive from a woman at least 80 years old with acute or convalescent COVID-19. Both conserved end residues are part of each CDR3. The order of the fields is J gene, clone size, V gene, D gene, CDR3 DNA, CDR3 protein. D genes are given only for firm matches. Clone size is stated in some rows and not others, as once, few, many or a class when expanded.

>TRBJ2-2|-|TRBV5-1|TRBD2
TGCGCCAGCAGCCTCGTTACGGGAGGGGCCGGGGAGCTGTTTTTT
CASSLVTGGAGELFF
>TRBJ1-5|-|TRBV19|TRBD1
TGTGCCAGTAGTTCGACAGGGGGCGAGCAGCCCCAGCATTTT
CASSSTGGEQPQHF
>TRBJ1-1|-|TRBV19|-
TGTGCCAGTAGCACAGGGACGATTGAAGCTTTCTTT
CASSTGTIEAFF
>TRBJ1-1|few|TRBV13|TRBD1
TGTGCCAGCAGCTTCGACAGGGGAGGCACTGAAGCTTTCTTT
CASSFDRGGTEAFF
>TRBJ1-4|-|TRBV11-2|-
TGTGCCAGCAGCTTCAACAGGGATCATGAAAAACTGTTTTTT
CASSFNRDHEKLFF
>TRBJ2-2|-|TRBV7-2|-
TGTGCCAGCAGCGTATACAGGAACGCGAACACCGGGGAGCTGTTTTTT
CASSVYRNANTGELFF
>TRBJ1-6|once|TRBV30|-
TGTGCCTGGAGAGCTGCAGGGGTTTCACCCCTCCACTTT
CAWRAAGVSPLHF
>TRBJ1-2|-|TRBV6-5|-
TGTGCCAGCAGTTTAAGGGACTTAGGCTACACCTTC
CASSLRDLGYTF
>TRBJ1-2|-|TRBV10-3|-
TGTGCCATCAGTGAGCCATCCCGGGGCTACACCTTC
CAISEPSRGYTF
>TRBJ2-5|-|TRBV5-1|-
TGCGCCAGCAGGGAGGGGGAGACCCAGTACTTC
CASREGETQYF
>TRBJ2-1|-|TRBV18|-
TGTGCCAGCTCGCTACAGGGCTATGAGCAGTTCTTC
CASSLQGYEQFF
>TRBJ2-3|-|TRBV10-1|TRBD2
TGCGCCAGCAGTGAGTCGGTGAGCGGGGGACATAGTACGCAGTATTTT
CASSESVSGGHSTQYF
>TRBJ2-3|-|TRBV28|-
TGTGCCAGCAGTTTATGGAGGGAACGGGAAGATACGCAGTATTTT
CASSLWREREDTQYF
>TRBJ2-5|once|TRBV13|-
TGTGCCAGCAGCCTGATATGGCGGGAAGAGACCCAGTACTTC
CASSLIWREETQYF
>TRBJ1-2|-|TRBV3-1/TRBV3-2|-
TGTGCCAGCAGCCAATTGACAAATGGCTACACCTTC
CASSQLTNGYTF
>TRBJ1-5|few|TRBV28|-
TGTGTAACCGGGACAAATGATCAGCCCCAGCATTTT
CVTGTNDQPQHF
>TRBJ2-5|-|TRBV7-9|-
TGTGCCAGCAGTGGGGGCTCTTCAGAGACCCAGTACTTC
CASSGGSSETQYF
>TRBJ2-1|-|TRBV27|-
TGTGCCAGCAGTTTGCTTGTTACAGGGAGCTCCTACAATGAGCAGTTCTTC
CASSLLVTGSSYNEQFF
>TRBJ2-3|-|TRBV7-2|TRBD2
TGTGCCAGCAGCTTAGGCGGGAGAGCGGACGTAAGAGATACGCAGTATTTT
CASSLGGRADVRDTQYF
>TRBJ1-1|-|TRBV3-1/TRBV3-2|TRBD1
TGTGCCAGCAGCCAAAGGGGGCGGGACACTGAAGCTTTCTTT
CASSQRGRDTEAFF
>TRBJ1-6|once|TRBV28|-
TGTGCCAGCAGTTTTAGGGGTCCTAATTCACCCCTCCACTTT
CASSFRGPNSPLHF
>TRBJ2-3|-|TRBV5-1|-
TGCGCCAGCAGCTTGAGTAGCACTAGCACAGATACGCAGTATTTT
CASSLSSTSTDTQYF
>TRBJ1-4|-|TRBV3-1/TRBV3-2|TRBD1
TGTGCCAGCAGACCGGACAGGGATAATGAAAAACTGTTTTTT
CASRPDRDNEKLFF